The 11 T cell receptor beta chains given below trace back to one sample, sequenced in a study of shared clonotypes between healthy human individuals. Data came from immunoSEQ multiplex PCR; TCRdb stores just in-frame clones and leaves some out. Of about 1 million clones detected, about 75% appear once; the ten largest clones hold roughly 1.5%. Sequencing input: memory CD4+ T cells sorted from blood. This sample's subset: CD45RA-negative fraction. The receptors here all came from a man younger than 30 in good health.

The genes are TRBV29-1 and TRBJ1-3; D gene ambiguous. This CDR3 is built from 14 residues. Trimming shortened V by 4 bases and J by 0 bases, and 10 bases separated the two germline ends. Per the germline V gene, CDR1 is SQVTM and CDR2 is ANQGSEA. Here the CDR3 reads CSVVPVLSGNTIYF. DNA of the CDR3: TGCAGCGTTGTTCCTGTTCTCTCTGGAAACACCATATATTTT.

Regarding this clone: Within the sample, other DNA sequences also encode this same CDR3. This rearrangement joins TRBV7-2 to TRBJ2-7; maybe TRBD2 (7 bases). Germline V CDR1 and CDR2: SGHTA, FQGNSA. V was pared by 5 bases and J by 6 bases, with 11 bases between. The CDR3 is 12 amino acids. The CDR3: CASSRRGGEQYF. CDR3 nucleotide sequence: TGTGCCAGCAGCCGAAGGGGGGGCGAGCAGTACTTC.

For the CDR3, the DNA is TGTGCCAGCAGCTTAGCGAAAACTAGCGGGAACTACGAGCAGTACTTC. Encoded protein: CASSLAKTSGNYEQYF. V and J are TRBV7-9 and TRBJ2-7, with TRBD2 matching over 10 bases. In germline, CDR1 is SEHNR, CDR2 FQNEAQ (reference sequence). CDR3 length: 16 residues. Trimming removed 0 bases from V and 3 bases from J; junction bases left unmatched: 5. Drawing the rest from reference TRBV7-9 and TRBJ2-7, the complete variable domain is DTGVSQNPRHKITKRGQNVTFRCDPISEHNRLYWYRQTLGQGPEFLTYFQNEAQLEKSRLLSDRFSAERPKGSFSTLEIQRTEQGDSAMYLCASSLAKTSGNYEQYFGPGTRLTVT.

The CDR3 sequence is CASSLTTGLFGYTF. The CDR3 nucleotides are TGTGCCAGCAGCCTTACTACAGGGCTTTTTGGCTACACCTTC. This chain links TRBV6-5 with TRBJ1-2; perhaps TRBD1 as D (6 bases). Germline V gene lookup returns CDR1 MNHEY and CDR2 SVGAGI. The CDR3 sequence is 14 residues long. V lost 6 bases and J lost 7, with 18 bases in between.

V gene TRBV7-2 combines with J gene TRBJ2-7, with 7 bases aligning to TRBD2. The CDR3 sequence is 15 residues long. V lost 5 bases to trimming and J lost 6 bases; unmatched junction nucleotides: 13. Germline assignment: CDR1 SGHTA and CDR2 FQGNSA. CDR3 region: CASSRFRAGVSEQYF. The DNA of the CDR3 is TGTGCCAGCAGCCGATTTAGGGCGGGGGTCAGCGAGCAGTACTTC.

Concerning this clone itself: A single base separates this from a much larger clone, so it may be a read error. The chain recombines TRBV7-8 with TRBJ1-2, with TRBD1 matching 8 bases. Losses at the gene ends were 4 bases for V and 1 base for J; bases not matched to a gene: 2. Germline CDR1 reads SGHVS; CDR2 reads FQNEAQ. The CDR3 sequence is 14 residues long. This CDR3 is CASSSDRVNYGYTF. The CDR3 DNA reads as TGTGCCAGCAGCTCGGACAGGGTTAACTATGGCTACACCTTC.

As regards this clone: The germline gene is not matched at one end of the junction; a read error may be the cause. The CDR3: CASSHLTLSPVF. CDR3 nucleotides: TGTGCCAGCAGCCACTTAACCCTAAGCCCTGTCTTC. This sequence joins TRBV14 and TRBJ2-1, with D uncertain. Germline loops: CDR1 SGHDN, CDR2 FVKESK. The CDR3 is made up of 12 amino acids.

This clone was seen just once. J is TRBJ2-1 and V is TRBV5-1; no clear D. V gave up 6 bases and J gave up 5 bases, with 9 bases separating them. From germline, CDR1 is SGHRS and CDR2 YFSETQ. The CDR3 contains 12 residues. The CDR3 loop is CASTRTDNEQFF. In DNA form, the CDR3 reads TGCGCCAGCACCAGGACGGACAATGAGCAGTTCTTC.

This chain links TRBV5-1 with TRBJ2-7, with unresolved D. Trimming took off 0 bases at V and 2 bases at J, with 15 bases between the two ends. This CDR3 region has 16 residues. CDR1 is SGHRS and CDR2 is YFSETQ in the germline V gene. CDR3 amino acids: CASSLGGSTLTYEQYF. The DNA for the CDR3 is TGCGCCAGCAGCTTGGGGGGTAGCACCCTCACCTACGAGCAGTACTTC.

The genes are TRBV5-1 and TRBJ2-3; D assignment may be TRBD1 or TRBD2 (5 bases each). The CDR3 consists of 14 residues. V was cut by 4 bases and J by 0 bases, with 9 bases left in between. Per germline, CDR1 SGHRS and CDR2 YFSETQ. CDR3 in DNA: TGCGCCAGCAGCGACAGCGGAAGCACAGATACGCAGTATTTT. As protein: CASSDSGSTDTQYF.

The rearrangement uses TRBV4-1 and TRBJ2-5, with D possibly TRBD1 on 5 matching bases. TRBJ2-7 explains the end of the DNA better; the J call may be wrong. The CDR3 consists of 14 residues. CDR1 and CDR2 from the germline V gene are MGHRA and YSYEKL. The CDR3 DNA is TGCGCCAGCAGCCAACCCACGCAGGGCTACGAGCAGTACTTC. It yields the protein CASSQPTQGYEQYF.